The clone carrying this T cell receptor (beta chain) has only one observation. In the original processing: Researchers report that nucleated cell counts were estimated from reference gene primer amplification. Measured with immunoSEQ multiplex PCR; TCRdb has only the in-frame clones, and not every one. D and trimming were read from the DNA, whereas the V and J calls and clone size are those reported in that table. This sample has fewer than 400,000 clones; around 90% occur once, and the top ten carry 2.5% to 3.5%. The data originate from a study of blood T cell repertoires in COVID-19. Across the study: Samples representing acute and convalescent COVID-19 were sourced from the United States, Italy and Spain. Nucleic acid was either cDNA or gDNA, and it came from T cells, B-cell-depleted T cells, or PBMCs.

The CDR3 is 16 residues long. Trimming shortened V by 0 bases and J by 3 bases, and 12 bases separated the two germline ends. The germline CDR1 and CDR2 sequences are SGDLS and YYNGEE. The sample taken for sequencing was peripheral blood. The genes are TRBV9 and TRBJ2-2, with D maybe TRBD1 (5 bases). The receptor's source is a human donor in a cohort sampled during active COVID-19. The CDR3 sequence: CASSVGAGPHTGELFF. CDR3 coding DNA: TGTGCCAGCAGCGTAGGGGCAGGGCCCCACACCGGGGAGCTGTTTTTT.